This T cell receptor (beta chain) was retrieved from a study of post-analysis software for immune sequencing data. Study-level information: Progressive-relapsing, secondary progressive and relapsing-remitting multiple sclerosis were among the disease courses included.

Unique molecular identifiers were carried by the TCR beta cDNA libraries. T cells numbering roughly 1 to 10 million yielded roughly 500,000 cDNA molecules. MiXCR, run by TCRdb on the PCR reads, gives a single entry per CDR3 protein. This sample yields 600,000 to 700,000 distinct CDR3 sequences, of which 59% are seen a single time; 11% belongs to the top ten. Points from the study as a whole: There was significantly lower normalized Chao1 diversity in multiple sclerosis patients than in controls. Batch-mates among the samples co-clustered strongly by F measure. A handful of TRBV segments were significantly more frequent in patients than in controls. TRBV5-6, TRBV5-1 and TRBV20-1 were among these segments.

Germline-derived CDR1 and CDR2 are SGHTA and FQGNSA. V dropped 2 bases and J dropped 9 bases, with 13 bases sitting between them. The CDR3 consists of 14 residues. Points on this clonotype: Its antigen is currently unknown.

Material for sequencing was blood. The chain has TRBV7-2 and TRBJ1-4; no reliable D call. This sequence was found in a girl aged 2 to 10 with multiple sclerosis. CDR3 DNA: TGTGCCAGCAGCTTACCGGGCGGCACCAAAAAACTGTTTTTT. Amino acids: CASSLPGGTKKLFF.